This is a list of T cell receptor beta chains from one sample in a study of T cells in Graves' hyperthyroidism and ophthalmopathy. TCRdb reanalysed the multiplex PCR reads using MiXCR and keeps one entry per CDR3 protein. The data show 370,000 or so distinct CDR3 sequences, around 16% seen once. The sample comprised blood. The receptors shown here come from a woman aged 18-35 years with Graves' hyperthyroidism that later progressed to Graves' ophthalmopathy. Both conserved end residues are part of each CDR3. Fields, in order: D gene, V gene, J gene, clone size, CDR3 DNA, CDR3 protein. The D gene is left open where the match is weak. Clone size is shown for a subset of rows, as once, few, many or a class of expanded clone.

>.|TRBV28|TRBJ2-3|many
TGTGCCAGCAGCTCTGATAGCACAGATACGCAGTATTTT
CASSSDSTDTQYF
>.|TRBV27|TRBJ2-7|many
TGTGCCACCCAGGAGGGGGGGGACTCTCTCCCCTCCTACGAGCAGTACTTC
CATQEGGDSLPSYEQYF
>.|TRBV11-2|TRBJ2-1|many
TGTGCCAGCAGCTTAGTGGGGGACAATGAGCAGTTCTTC
CASSLVGDNEQFF
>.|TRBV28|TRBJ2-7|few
TGTGCCAGCACCGGGGGGGGGACAGGAGCCTACGAGCAGTACTTC
CASTGGGTGAYEQYF
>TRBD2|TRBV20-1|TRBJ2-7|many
TGCAGTGCTAGAGACCTCCCGACTAGCGGGTCGAGCTCCTACGAGCAGTACTTC
CSARDLPTSGSSSYEQYF
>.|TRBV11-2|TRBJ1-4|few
TGTGCCAGCAGCTTAGTAGAGGGCAGGGTTTCTGAAAAACTGTTTTTT
CASSLVEGRVSEKLFF
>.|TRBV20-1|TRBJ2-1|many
TGCAGTGCTAGATCTTTAGCCTCCTACAATGAGCAGTTCTTC
CSARSLASYNEQFF
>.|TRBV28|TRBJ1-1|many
TGTGCCAGCAGTTTCCAAGGGAACACTGAAGCTTTCTTT
CASSFQGNTEAFF
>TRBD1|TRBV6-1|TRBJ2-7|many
TGTGCCAGCAGTTATTCCGACAGGGCGCGAGAGCAGTACTTC
CASSYSDRAREQYF
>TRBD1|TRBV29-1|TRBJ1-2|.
TGCAGCGTCCCGACAGGGGGTGGCGACTATGGCTACACCTTC
CSVPTGGGDYGYTF
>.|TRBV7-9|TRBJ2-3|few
TGTGCCAGCAGCTTAGTTTTCGGACAGCTTAGCACTAGCACAGATACGCAGTATTTT
CASSLVFGQLSTSTDTQYF
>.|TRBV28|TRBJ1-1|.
TGTGCCAGCAGCCGGACAGTCGAGACTGAAGCTTTCTTT
CASSRTVETEAFF
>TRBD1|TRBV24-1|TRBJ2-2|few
TGTGCCACCAGTGATTGGACAGGGGCGAACACCGGGGAGCTGTTTTTT
CATSDWTGANTGELFF
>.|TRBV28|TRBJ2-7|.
TGTGCCAGCACCACGGCAGGGTTCTACGAGCAGTACTTC
CASTTAGFYEQYF
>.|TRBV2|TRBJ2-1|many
TGTGCCAGCAGTGAATGGATGCGGAGGGAGCAGTTCTTC
CASSEWMRREQFF
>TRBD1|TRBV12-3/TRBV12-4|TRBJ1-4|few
TGTGCCAGCAGCACCGGGACAGGGGGTTTTGTAACTAATGAAAAACTGTTTTTT
CASSTGTGGFVTNEKLFF
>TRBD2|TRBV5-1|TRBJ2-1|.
TGCGCCAGCAGCGCCCGACTAGCGGGGACGGAAGATGAGCAGTTCTTC
CASSARLAGTEDEQFF
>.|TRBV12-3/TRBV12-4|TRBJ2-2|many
TGTGCCAGCAGTTTAGGGTGGGAGAGGGGGGAGCTGTTTTTT
CASSLGWERGELFF
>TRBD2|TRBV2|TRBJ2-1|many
TGTGCCGCCAGCAAATCCCGAGTAGCGGGAGGGCCGGAGAATGAGCAGTTCTTC
CAASKSRVAGGPENEQFF
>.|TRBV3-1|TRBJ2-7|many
TGTGCCAGCAGCCCCCTAGGGTCTAGTTCCGAGCAGTACTTC
CASSPLGSSSEQYF